This TCR gamma chain was profiled in a study of γδ T cells in repeated Plasmodium falciparum infection. Vgamma9/Vdelta2+ and Vdelta2-negative gammadelta T cells were flow-sorted from PBMC for bulk sequencing. This CDR3 has 14 amino acids. The V gene's germline CDR1 is EGSNGY and CDR2 YDSYNSKV. Study conclusions and caveats: Vgamma9/Vdelta2+ repertoires stayed stably polyclonal over time and infection. Repeated controlled infections reportedly drove waves of new clonotype selection in Vdelta2-negative, mostly Vdelta1+, gammadelta repertoires.

TCRdb reapplied CATT to the multiplex PCR reads. The sample holds 27,000 or so gamma-chain clones, about 1.5% seen once. Comments on this clone: Its cognate antigen is unknown. TCRdb assigns this DNA the protein of a much larger clone, which departs from its translation at residue 9; this likely reflects a read error, and the protein shown comes from translating the DNA.

The chain employs TRGV2 and TRGJP2. The J gene, missing from TCRdb, was assigned here through DNA to germline matching. The sample comprised gamma-delta T cells from blood. The TCR originated in a pool of human donors (malaria-infected and uninfected, not separated). CDR3 DNA: TGTGCCACCTGGGACGGGCATAGTAATTGGATCAAGACGTTT. It translates to CATWDGHSNWIKTF.